The entry below describes one T cell receptor (beta chain). The data stem from a study of Ad26.COV2.S vaccination and SARS-CoV-2 variants. Treatment specified: roughly 18 received Ad26.COV2.S at low or high dose, single or two shots; 5 received placebo; per-sample allocation not given. On day 63 after the first injection, vaccine and placebo recipients gave samples. Sequenced by immunoSEQ multiplex PCR; TCRdb stores in-frame clones only, minus some. The sample carries about 350,000 clones, about 88% recorded once. Germline V CDR1 and CDR2: SGHTA, FQGNSA. This CDR3 has 16 residues. The V and J ends lost 5 bases and 0 bases, in that order; junction bases with no gene match: 7.

The sequenced sample was peripheral blood, obtained in a trial of Ad26.COV2.S vaccine versus placebo. This TCR came from a person aged 18-65 years who received the Ad26.COV2.S COVID-19 vaccine or a placebo. The chain combines TRBV7-2 with TRBJ2-1, with 7 bases aligning to TRBD2. Here the CDR3 reads CASSPPGGRSYNEQFF. In nucleotides, the CDR3 is TGTGCCAGCAGCCCCCCGGGGGGACGCTCCTACAATGAGCAGTTCTTC.